The table lists the clone carrying this T cell receptor beta chain with many counts. The antigen is undetermined. This CDR3 is 10 amino acids long. The data are from a study of human T cells and chemical hapten exposure. Study as a whole: Across its roughly 22 weeks, the study gave patients weekly diphenylcyclopropenone doses to the scalp. General observations from the study: TCRs whose frequency exceeded 1 in 1000 remained the same following DPC sensitization.

Library construction involved attaching unique molecular identifiers to individual cDNA molecules, which allowed quantitative, reproducible TCR counting. MiXCR, run by TCRdb on the RACE reads, gives a single entry per CDR3 protein. The data contain about 120,000 distinct CDR3 sequences, approximately 13% of them singletons. Time point here: pre-sensitization, week 0. Indicated treatment: therapeutic diphenylcyclopropenone sensitization with weekly scalp DPC. The clonotype originates from a woman aged 18-29 years with alopecia areata. Some clones in this sample may be carry-over from other donors' samples. The sample in question was whole blood, obtained in connection with sensitization to the hapten diphenylcyclopropenone (DPC). The chain has TRBV21-1 and TRBJ2-5. TRBV21-1 constitutes a pseudogene. CDR3 coding DNA: TGTGCCCCCAAGGCCGAGACCCAGTACTTC. Amino acids: CAPKAETQYF.